The 18 T cell receptor beta chains below were found in one sample sequenced in a study of identical twins. TCRdb called the 5' RACE reads again in MiXCR, with one record for every CDR3 protein. The sample shows a few hundred thousand distinct CDR3 sequences, roughly 13% of them seen only once. These data were also filed under a second study, of yellow fever vaccine responses in identical twins.

Source material: memory (CD45RO+) T cells sorted from blood. The receptors come from a woman aged 18-29 years in good health.

CDR3 nucleotides: TGTGCCAGCAGCTTAGGGACGGGGGCAACTAATGAAAAACTGTTTTTT. Protein: CASSLGTGATNEKLFF. The rearrangement joins TRBV7-6 to TRBJ1-4; maybe TRBD1 (5 bases). Between the trimmed V and J ends, which lost 1 base and 0 bases, there was a span of 9 bases. The germline V gene encodes CDR1 SGHVS and CDR2 FNYEAQ. This CDR3 has 16 amino acids.

This clonotype occurred many times. V and J are TRBV7-9 and TRBJ2-3, with D possibly being TRBD1 or TRBD2 (7 bases each). The CDR3 totals 15 residues. V was trimmed by 8 bases and J by 5 bases, leaving 20 bases between them. CDR1 and CDR2 (germline): SEHNR, FQNEAQ (reference sequence). The CDR3 spells CASAISGGGRDTQYF. DNA of the CDR3: TGTGCCAGCGCCATTTCAGGGGGGGGCAGAGATACGCAGTATTTT.

The V gene is TRBV5-1, the J gene TRBJ1-1; no clear D gene. The CDR3 totals 13 residues. V dropped 2 bases and J dropped 10 bases, with 15 bases sitting between them. Germline V gene lookup returns CDR1 SGHRS and CDR2 YFSETQ. In DNA form, the CDR3 reads TGCGCCAGCAGCTTAATGGTGTCCTCGGGAGCTTTCTTT. This codes for CASSLMVSSGAFF.

This clonotype was recorded many times. The V gene is TRBV2, the J gene TRBJ2-4; D gene uncertain. The germline V gene encodes CDR1 SNHLY and CDR2 FYNNEI. Between the trimmed V and J ends, which lost 2 bases and 6 bases, there was a span of 8 bases. This CDR3 spans 13 amino acids. For the CDR3, the DNA is TGTGCCAGCAGTGAAAACAGTCTAAACATTCAGTACTTC. Translated, it gives CASSENSLNIQYF.

The rearrangement uses TRBV25-1 and TRBJ2-5, with 8 bases aligning to TRBD2. Trimming removed 6 bases from V and 1 base from J; junction bases left unmatched: 7. The CDR3 spans 15 residues. Germline CDR1 reads MGHDK; CDR2 reads SYGVNS. The CDR3 sequence is CASSSGLVVQETQYF. CDR3 sequence (DNA): TGTGCCAGCAGCTCGGGACTAGTCGTCCAAGAGACCCAGTACTTC.

The V call is TRBV6-1, the J call TRBJ2-5; TRBD2 agrees at 10 bases. This CDR3 has 16 amino acids. J was trimmed by 4 bases and V by 5 bases; bases with no gene match: 10. The germline CDR1 and CDR2 sequences are MNHNS and SASEGT. The CDR3 is CASSPTSGNVGETQYF. The CDR3 region has the DNA TGTGCCAGCAGTCCTACTAGCGGGAACGTCGGAGAGACCCAGTACTTC.

V gene TRBV11-3 combines with J gene TRBJ1-5; a possible D gene is TRBD1 (6 bases). The CDR3 contains 13 residues. Trimming pared 5 bases from V and 5 bases from J, leaving 10 bases between. CDR1 SGHNT and CDR2 YENEEA come from the germline V gene. Here the CDR3 DNA reads TGTGCCAGCAGCAAGGGGGACTATCAGCCCCAGCATTTT. This sequence encodes CASSKGDYQPQHF.

This clonotype was detected a few times. The CDR3 region has the DNA TGTGCCAGCAGTGATGACAGCACGAACACTGAAGCTTTCTTT. Translation: CASSDDSTNTEAFF. This sequence joins TRBV2 and TRBJ1-1; D possibly corresponds to TRBD1 (5 bases). With 3 bases removed from V and 1 base from J, the gap between germline ends came to 9 bases. Germline values: CDR1 SNHLY, CDR2 FYNNEI. The CDR3 has 14 amino acids.

This clonotype was picked up a small number of times. The J gene is TRBJ2-3, the V gene TRBV30; D ambiguous. V was shortened by 5 bases and J by 0 bases, with 15 bases between the two germline ends. Germline CDR1 is GTSNPN and CDR2 is SVGIG (reference sequence). This CDR3 is built from 15 residues. CDR3 DNA: TGTGCCTGGGCGAACTTTTTCCCTAGCACAGATACGCAGTATTTT. The encoded protein is CAWANFFPSTDTQYF.

The table lists this clonotype with a few counts. The J gene is TRBJ2-2, the V gene TRBV20-1; TRBD1 matches at 7 bases. CDR3 length: 15 amino acids. Trimming took 5 bases from V and 6 from J; bases not matched to a gene: 12. CDR1 DFQATT and CDR2 SNEGSKA come from the germline V gene (reference sequence). Written as DNA, the CDR3 is TGCAGTGCTCTGGGACAGCTGGTCGGAGCCGGGGAGCTGTTTTTT. This gives the protein CSALGQLVGAGELFF.

The genes are TRBV10-2 and TRBJ2-2; no reliable D call. The CDR3 spans 15 residues. V lost 7 bases, J lost 0 bases, and 12 bases lay in between. Germline loops: CDR1 WSHSY, CDR2 SAAADI. CDR3 sequence: CASTARDPNTGELFF. The CDR3 nucleotides are TGCGCCAGCACGGCGAGAGACCCGAACACCGGGGAGCTGTTTTTT.

This clonotype occurred many times. The CDR3 nucleotides read TGTGCCAGCAGCGTAGCTAGGGACAGGGCATCCGGCGAGCAGTACTTC. Encoded protein: CASSVARDRASGEQYF. The chain is built from TRBV9 and TRBJ2-7; 9 bases map to TRBD1. The germline CDR1 and CDR2 sequences are SGDLS and YYNGEE. The length of the CDR3 is 16 residues. V lost 0 bases to trimming and J lost 6 bases; unmatched junction nucleotides: 10. The full variable domain, in which reference TRBV9 and TRBJ2-7 provide the parts outside the CDR3, is DSGVTQTPKHLITATGQRVTLRCSPRSGDLSVYWYQQSLDQGLQFLIQYYNGEERAKGNILERFSAQQFPDLHSELNLSSLELGDSALYFCASSVARDRASGEQYFGPGTRLTVT.

In its sample, this clonotype was seen a few times. The chain recombines TRBV5-6 with TRBJ2-5; no clear D. V was shortened by 1 base and J by 4 bases, with 11 bases between the two germline ends. The V gene's germline CDR1 is SGHDT and CDR2 YYEEEE. The CDR3 has 14 residues. CDR3 coding DNA: TGTGCCAGCAGCTTGTTTCTGGCAAGAGAGACCCAGTACTTC. This sequence encodes CASSLFLARETQYF.

V gene TRBV20-1 combines with J gene TRBJ1-1, with 8 bases identical to TRBD1. J was trimmed by 6 bases and V by 3 bases; bases with no gene match: 9. The CDR3 spans 14 residues. Germline V gene sequence: CDR1 DFQATT, CDR2 SNEGSKA (reference sequence). In DNA, the CDR3 is TGCAGTGCTAGCGACAGGGGCCCCGGCTCTGAAGCTTTCTTT. Translation gives CSASDRGPGSEAFF.

This clonotype has more than one count but fewer than ten. CDR3 nucleotide sequence: TGTGCCAGCAGCTTAGCGAACACAGATACGCAGTATTTT. Translated: CASSLANTDTQYF. The chain is built from TRBV7-3 and TRBJ2-3; D gene unclear. The V gene lost 2 bases and the J gene lost 2 bases, with 5 bases spanning the gap. CDR3 length: 13 residues. Looked up from germline, CDR1 is SGHTA and CDR2 is FQGTGA. The full variable domain, with the rest looked up from reference TRBV7-3 and TRBJ2-3, is GAGVSQTPSNKVTEKGKYVELRCDPISGHTALYWYRQSLGQGPEFLIYFQGTGAADDSGLPNDRFFAVRPEGSVSTLKIQRTERGDSAVYLCASSLANTDTQYFGPGTRLTVL.

The rearrangement joins TRBV6-2 or TRBV6-3 to TRBJ2-5; a weak D match, TRBD2 (6 bases). The germline V and J ends were trimmed by 2 bases and 10 bases, with 23 bases remaining between them. The CDR3 runs to 16 residues. Germline CDR1 reads MNHEY; CDR2 reads SVGEGT. The CDR3 loop reads CASSYGLHRRAGGQYF. The CDR3, as DNA: TGTGCCAGCAGTTACGGTCTCCACCGAAGAGCCGGGGGCCAGTACTTC.

In its sample, this clonotype was seen many times. The chain uses TRBV12-3 or TRBV12-4 and TRBJ2-3, with 14 bases aligning to TRBD2. V lost 6 bases, J lost 1 base, and 6 bases stayed unmatched. The CDR3 sequence is 17 residues long. This CDR3 is CASSRLAGGTRTDTQYF. DNA for the CDR3: TGTGCCAGCAGCAGACTAGCGGGAGGGACCCGCACAGATACGCAGTATTTT.

V and J are TRBV7-9 and TRBJ2-2, with D tentatively TRBD2 (5 bases). Germline V lookup: CDR1 SEHNR, CDR2 FQNEAQ (reference sequence). This CDR3 spans 15 amino acids. V was trimmed by 3 bases and J by 3 bases, leaving 11 bases between them. The CDR3: CASSFVAGHTGELFF. CDR3 DNA sequence: TGTGCCAGCAGCTTTGTTGCGGGTCACACCGGGGAGCTGTTTTTT.